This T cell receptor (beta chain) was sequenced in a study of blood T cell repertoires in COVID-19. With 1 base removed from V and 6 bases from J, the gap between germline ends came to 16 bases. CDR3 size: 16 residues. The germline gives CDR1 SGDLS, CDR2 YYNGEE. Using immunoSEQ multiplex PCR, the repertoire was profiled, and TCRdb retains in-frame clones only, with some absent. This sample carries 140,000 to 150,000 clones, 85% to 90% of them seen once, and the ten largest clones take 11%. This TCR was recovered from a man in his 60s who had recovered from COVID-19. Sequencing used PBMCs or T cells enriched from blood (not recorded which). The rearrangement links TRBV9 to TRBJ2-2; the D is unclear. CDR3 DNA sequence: TGTGCCAGCAGCGTATTGGTGAGCCCCGAGTCCGGGGAGCTGTTTTTT. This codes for CASSVLVSPESGELFF. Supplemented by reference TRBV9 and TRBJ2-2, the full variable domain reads DSGVTQTPKHLITATGQRVTLRCSPRSGDLSVYWYQQSLDQGLQFLIQYYNGEERAKGNILERFSAQQFPDLHSELNLSSLELGDSALYFCASSVLVSPESGELFFGEGSRLTVL.